This TCR beta chain was captured in a study of long-term antiretroviral therapy in people with HIV. V lost 0 bases and J 3 bases, leaving 10 bases between the germline ends. The CDR3 has 15 amino acids. From germline, CDR1 is SGDLS and CDR2 YYNGEE. The authors ran the immunoSEQ assay, v3.0, at survey level. Clones were sequenced by immunoSEQ multiplex PCR, and TCRdb holds only the in-frame ones, with some missing. The data show more than 20,000 clones, roughly nine tenths seen once. The chain links TRBV9 to TRBJ1-3; D unclear. This specimen consisted of unsorted PBMCs, obtained 2.7 years after starting antiretroviral therapy. The source is a man in his forties with HIV. The CDR3, as DNA: TGTGCCAGCAGCGTAGGTCAAGTGGTTGGAAACACCATATATTTT. This encodes CASSVGQVVGNTIYF.